One sample yielded the 10 T cell receptor beta chains listed below, sequenced in a study of blood T cell repertoires in COVID-19. Method: immunoSEQ multiplex PCR; TCRdb's copy keeps in-frame clones and lacks some. The sample shows about 120,000 clones, about 81% of them seen only once. Input material: peripheral blood. The receptors come from a man aged 30-40 years with COVID-19, enrolled during active disease.

The chain combines TRBV3-1 (or the pseudogene TRBV3-2) with TRBJ1-5; D gene uncertain. Trimming took off 0 bases at V and 2 bases at J, with 14 bases between the two ends. This CDR3 has 17 amino acids. Germline V lookup: CDR1 LGHDT, CDR2 YNNKEL (reference sequence). CDR3 sequence (DNA): TGTGCCAGCAGCCAAGATCGGGGAGATACAGGCAATCAGCCCCAGCATTTT. It yields the protein CASSQDRGDTGNQPQHF.

This chain links TRBV28 with TRBJ1-5; D might be TRBD1 (5 bases). CDR1 is MDHEN and CDR2 is SYDVKM in the germline V gene. Trimming cost V 4 bases and J 7 bases, with 14 bases left between them. The CDR3 covers 14 residues. The CDR3 loop is CASSSSVRGQPQHF. The DNA of the CDR3 is TGTGCCAGCAGTTCCAGCGTAAGGGGACAGCCCCAGCATTTT.

V and J are TRBV2 and TRBJ2-5; TRBD2 aligns across 7 bases. With V trimmed by 1 base and J by 5 bases, 16 bases remained unmatched. In germline, CDR1 is SNHLY, CDR2 FYNNEI. The CDR3 contains 18 residues. This chain's CDR3 is CASSEEGAGKRNLETQYF. Here the CDR3 DNA reads TGTGCCAGCAGTGAAGAAGGAGCGGGAAAAAGGAATTTGGAGACCCAGTACTTC. Using reference TRBV2 and TRBJ2-5 for the parts outside the CDR3, the full variable domain is EPEVTQTPSHQVTQMGQEVILRCVPISNHLYFYWYRQILGQKVEFLVSFYNNEISEKSEIFDDQFSVERPDGSNFTLKIRSTKLEDSAMYFCASSEEGAGKRNLETQYFGPGTRLLVL.

The chain joins TRBV5-6 to TRBJ1-6, with a possible D match to TRBD1 (5 bases). Trimming took 3 bases from V and 8 from J, leaving 18 bases between them. This CDR3 has 16 amino acids. Germline V gives CDR1 SGHDT, CDR2 YYEEEE. CDR3 sequence reads: CASSSLPGGAYSPLHF. CDR3 DNA sequence: TGTGCCAGCAGCTCTCTCCCCGGTGGGGCCTATTCACCCCTCCACTTT.

V usage is TRBV2 and J usage is TRBJ2-1; no reliable D call. Trimming removed 4 bases at V and 5 bases at J, with 12 bases between. The V gene's germline CDR1 is SNHLY and CDR2 FYNNEI. This CDR3 comprises 14 residues. CDR3 nucleotide sequence: TGTGCCAGCAGTGGGCGCAAGGCGGACAATGAGCAGTTCTTC. Its protein product is CASSGRKADNEQFF.

The rearrangement joins TRBV27 to TRBJ1-6, with D unclear. Germline CDR1 reads MNHEY; CDR2 reads SMNVEV (reference sequence). Deletions cut 9 bases from V and 8 bases from J, with 11 bases between. This CDR3 has 12 amino acids. This CDR3 is CASREFDSPLHF. The CDR3 region has the DNA TGTGCCAGTCGGGAATTTGATTCACCCCTCCACTTT.

The chain recombines TRBV6-6 with TRBJ2-2, with 7 bases lining up with TRBD1. The CDR3 has 16 residues. V gave up 0 bases and J gave up 2 bases; unmatched junction bases: 3. Per germline, CDR1 MNHNY and CDR2 SVGAGI (reference sequence). The DNA of the CDR3 is TGTGCCAGCAGTTACTCGGGACAGAGAAACACCGGGGAGCTGTTTTTT. Translation gives CASSYSGQRNTGELFF.

This chain links TRBV5-1 with TRBJ2-5, with D possibly being TRBD1 (6 bases). This CDR3 has 14 amino acids. V lost 4 bases to trimming and J lost 1 base, with 11 bases between them. Germline CDR1 is SGHRS and CDR2 is YFSETQ. This chain's CDR3 is CASSLQGPQETQYF. In nucleotides, the CDR3 is TGCGCCAGCAGCCTACAGGGTCCCCAAGAGACCCAGTACTTC.

This chain uses TRBV6-5 with TRBJ1-6, with 7 bases matching TRBD1. This CDR3 has 14 amino acids. J was trimmed by 10 bases and V by 5 bases; bases with no gene match: 8. Germline V lookup: CDR1 MNHEY, CDR2 SVGAGI. In nucleotides, the CDR3 is TGTGCCAGCAGTACGGGACAGATGGCGTCACCCCTCCACTTT. It encodes CASSTGQMASPLHF.

The rearrangement links TRBV6-2 or TRBV6-3 to TRBJ2-7; possibly TRBD1 for D (5 bases). The CDR3 runs 16 residues. Germline V lookup: CDR1 MNHEY, CDR2 SVGEGT. The V gene lost 0 bases and the J gene lost 0 bases, with 12 bases spanning the gap. CDR3 sequence (DNA): TGTGCCAGCAGTTACTCACAGGATCCTTTCTCCTACGAGCAGTACTTC. Protein: CASSYSQDPFSYEQYF.